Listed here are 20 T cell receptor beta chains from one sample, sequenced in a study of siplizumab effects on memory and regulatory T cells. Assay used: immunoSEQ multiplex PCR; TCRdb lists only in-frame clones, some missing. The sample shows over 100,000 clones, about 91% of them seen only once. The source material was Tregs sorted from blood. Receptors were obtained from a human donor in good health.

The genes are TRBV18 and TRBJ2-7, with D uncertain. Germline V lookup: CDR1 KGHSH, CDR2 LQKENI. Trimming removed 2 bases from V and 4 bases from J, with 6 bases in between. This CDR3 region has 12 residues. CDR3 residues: CASSPGRYEQYF. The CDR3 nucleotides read TGTGCCAGCTCACCAGGGCGATACGAGCAGTACTTC.

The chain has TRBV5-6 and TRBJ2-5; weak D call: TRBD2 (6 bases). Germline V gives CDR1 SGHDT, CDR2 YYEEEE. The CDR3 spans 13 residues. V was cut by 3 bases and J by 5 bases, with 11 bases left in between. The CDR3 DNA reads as TGTGCCAGCAGCTGGGGCGGGGAGGAGACCCAGTACTTC. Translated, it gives CASSWGGEETQYF.

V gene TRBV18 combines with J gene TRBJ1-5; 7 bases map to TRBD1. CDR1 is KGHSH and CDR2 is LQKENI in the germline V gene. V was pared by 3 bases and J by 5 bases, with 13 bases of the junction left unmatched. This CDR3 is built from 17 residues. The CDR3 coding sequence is TGTGCCAGCTCACCGTCGGCGGCAGGGGGTCCCTATCAGCCCCAGCATTTT. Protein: CASSPSAAGGPYQPQHF.

The CDR3 region is CASSVGVASGYNEQFF. The CDR3 DNA follows: TGTGCCAGCAGCGTAGGGGTAGCGAGCGGGTACAATGAGCAGTTCTTC. The chain joins TRBV9 to TRBJ2-1; D might be TRBD2 (6 bases). Germline V gene data show CDR1 as SGDLS and CDR2 as YYNGEE. This CDR3 spans 16 amino acids. Trimming left V 0 bases short and J 4 bases short, with 14 bases between.

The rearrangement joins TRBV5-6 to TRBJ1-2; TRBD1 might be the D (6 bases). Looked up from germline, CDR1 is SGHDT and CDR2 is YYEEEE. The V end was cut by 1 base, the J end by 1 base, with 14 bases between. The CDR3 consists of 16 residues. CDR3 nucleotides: TGTGCCAGCAGCTTGCCAGGGGCTTCCTTTAACTATGGCTACACCTTC. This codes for CASSLPGASFNYGYTF.

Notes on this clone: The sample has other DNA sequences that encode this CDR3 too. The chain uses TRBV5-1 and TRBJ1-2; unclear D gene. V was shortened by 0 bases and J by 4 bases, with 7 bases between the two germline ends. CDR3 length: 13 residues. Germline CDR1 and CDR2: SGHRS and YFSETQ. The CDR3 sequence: CASSLASGYGYTF. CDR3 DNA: TGCGCCAGCAGCTTGGCCTCAGGCTATGGCTACACCTTC.

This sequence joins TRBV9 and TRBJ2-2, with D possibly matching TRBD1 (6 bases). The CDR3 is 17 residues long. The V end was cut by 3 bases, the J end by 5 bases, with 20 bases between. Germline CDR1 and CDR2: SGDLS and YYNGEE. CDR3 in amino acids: CASSAQQGASGTGELFF. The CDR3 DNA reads TGTGCCAGCAGCGCCCAACAGGGAGCCTCGGGGACCGGGGAGCTGTTTTTT.

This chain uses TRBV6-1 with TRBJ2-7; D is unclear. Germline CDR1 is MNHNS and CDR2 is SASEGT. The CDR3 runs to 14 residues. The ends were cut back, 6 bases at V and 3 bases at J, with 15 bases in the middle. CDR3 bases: TGTGCCAGCAGGGACCCCTGGAGATTCTACGAGCAGTACTTC. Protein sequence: CASRDPWRFYEQYF.

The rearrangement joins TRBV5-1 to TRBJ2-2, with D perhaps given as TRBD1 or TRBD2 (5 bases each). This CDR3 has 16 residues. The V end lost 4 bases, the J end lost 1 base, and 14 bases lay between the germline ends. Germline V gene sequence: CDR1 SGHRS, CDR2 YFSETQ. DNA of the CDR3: TGCGCCAGCAGCCTACAATGGGGGTTGAACACCGGGGAGCTGTTTTTT. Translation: CASSLQWGLNTGELFF.

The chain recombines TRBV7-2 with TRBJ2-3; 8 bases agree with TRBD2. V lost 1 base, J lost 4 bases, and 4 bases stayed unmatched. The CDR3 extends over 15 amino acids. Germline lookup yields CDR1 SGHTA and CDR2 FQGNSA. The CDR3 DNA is TGTGCCAGCAGCTTAGTTATTAGCGGGGCAGATACGCAGTATTTT. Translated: CASSLVISGADTQYF.

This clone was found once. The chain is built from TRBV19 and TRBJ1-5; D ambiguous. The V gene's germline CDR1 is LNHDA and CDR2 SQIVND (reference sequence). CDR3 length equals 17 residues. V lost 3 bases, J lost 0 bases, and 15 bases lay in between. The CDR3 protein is CASSMILTYYSNQPQHF. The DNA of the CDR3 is TGTGCCAGTAGTATGATTCTGACCTATTATAGCAATCAGCCCCAGCATTTT.

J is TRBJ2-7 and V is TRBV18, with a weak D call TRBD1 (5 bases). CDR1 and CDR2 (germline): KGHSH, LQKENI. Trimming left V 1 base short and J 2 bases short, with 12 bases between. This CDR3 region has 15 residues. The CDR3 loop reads CASSPLTGQTYEQYF. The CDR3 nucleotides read TGTGCCAGCTCACCACTCACAGGTCAGACCTACGAGCAGTACTTC.

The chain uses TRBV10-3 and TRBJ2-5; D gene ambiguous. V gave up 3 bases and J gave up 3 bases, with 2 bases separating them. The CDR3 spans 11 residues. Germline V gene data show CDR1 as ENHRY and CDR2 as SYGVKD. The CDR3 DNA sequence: TGTGCCATCAGTGAAGAAGAGACCCAGTACTTC. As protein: CAISEEETQYF.

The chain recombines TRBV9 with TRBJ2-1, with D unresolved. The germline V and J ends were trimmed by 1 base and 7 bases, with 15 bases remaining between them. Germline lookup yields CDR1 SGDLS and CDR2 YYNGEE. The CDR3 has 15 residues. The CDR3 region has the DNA TGTGCCAGCAGCGTAAATCTGCTTTACGGAAATGAGCAGTTCTTC. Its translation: CASSVNLLYGNEQFF.

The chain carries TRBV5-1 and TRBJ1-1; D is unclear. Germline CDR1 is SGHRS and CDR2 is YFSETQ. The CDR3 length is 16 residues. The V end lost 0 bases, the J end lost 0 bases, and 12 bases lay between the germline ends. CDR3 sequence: CASSLAGPPLNTEAFF. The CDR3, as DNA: TGCGCCAGCAGCTTGGCCGGCCCCCCTCTGAACACTGAAGCTTTCTTT. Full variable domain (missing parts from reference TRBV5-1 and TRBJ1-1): KAGVTQTPRYLIKTRGQQVTLSCSPISGHRSVSWYQQTPGQGLQFLFEYFSETQRNKGNFPGRFSGRQFSNSRSEMNVSTLELGDSALYLCASSLAGPPLNTEAFFGQGTRLTVV.

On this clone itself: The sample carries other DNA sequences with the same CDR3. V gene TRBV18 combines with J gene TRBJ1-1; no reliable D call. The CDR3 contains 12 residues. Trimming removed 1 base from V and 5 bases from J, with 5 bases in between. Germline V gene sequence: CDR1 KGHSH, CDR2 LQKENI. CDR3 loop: CASSPQGTEAFF. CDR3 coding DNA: TGTGCCAGCTCACCACAGGGAACTGAAGCTTTCTTT. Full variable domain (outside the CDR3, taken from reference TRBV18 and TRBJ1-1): NAGVMQNPRHLVRRRGQEARLRCSPMKGHSHVYWYRQLPEEGLKFMVYLQKENIIDESGMPKERFSAEFPKEGPSILRIQQVVRGDSAAYFCASSPQGTEAFFGQGTRLTVV.

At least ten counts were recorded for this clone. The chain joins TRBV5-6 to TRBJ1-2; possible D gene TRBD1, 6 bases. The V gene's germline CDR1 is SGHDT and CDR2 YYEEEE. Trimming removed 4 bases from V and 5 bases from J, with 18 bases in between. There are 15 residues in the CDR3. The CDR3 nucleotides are TGTGCCAGCAGCCGGACCCTCATAGGGGGTTATGGCTACACCTTC. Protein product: CASSRTLIGGYGYTF.

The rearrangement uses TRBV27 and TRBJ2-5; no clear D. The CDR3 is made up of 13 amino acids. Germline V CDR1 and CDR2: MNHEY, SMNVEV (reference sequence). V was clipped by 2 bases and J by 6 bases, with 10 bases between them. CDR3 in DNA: TGTGCCAGCAGTTTAAATGTCGGAAAGACCCAGTACTTC. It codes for CASSLNVGKTQYF.

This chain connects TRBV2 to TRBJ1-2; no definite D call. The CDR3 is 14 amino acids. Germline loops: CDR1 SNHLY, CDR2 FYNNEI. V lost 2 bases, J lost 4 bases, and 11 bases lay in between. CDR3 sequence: CASSERASPYGYTF. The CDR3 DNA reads TGTGCCAGCAGTGAACGGGCAAGCCCCTATGGCTACACCTTC.

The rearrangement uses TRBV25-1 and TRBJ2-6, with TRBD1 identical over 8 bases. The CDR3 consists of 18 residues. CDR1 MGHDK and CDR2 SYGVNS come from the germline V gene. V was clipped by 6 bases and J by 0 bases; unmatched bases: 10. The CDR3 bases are TGTGCCAGCAGCGGGGTATGGGGACAGGTCTCTGGGGCCAACGTCCTGACTTTC. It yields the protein CASSGVWGQVSGANVLTF. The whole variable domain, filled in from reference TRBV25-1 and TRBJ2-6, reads EADIYQTPRYLVIGTGKKITLECSQTMGHDKMYWYQQDPGMELHLIHYSYGVNSTEKGDLSSESTVSRIRTEHFPLTLESARPSHTSQYLCASSGVWGQVSGANVLTFGAGSRLTVL.